Sequencing of this TCR beta chain was carried out in a study of cytomegalovirus exposure and HLA in healthy donors. Study overall: A preliminary data release comprised 70 million to 95 million unique TCRs obtained from HLA-typed donors.

Vbeta (60) and Jbeta (13) primers were used in the PCR. Profiled with immunoSEQ multiplex PCR; TCRdb holds only in-frame clones, not every one. This sample's table has tens of thousands of clones. The CDR3 consists of 17 residues. J was trimmed by 0 bases and V by 1 base; bases with no gene match: 4. Germline CDR1 and CDR2: SGHTA and FQGNSA. The sequencing input was PBMCs. This TCR was recovered from a middle-aged man in good health and CMV-seropositive. The V gene is TRBV7-2, the J gene TRBJ1-5; TRBD1 aligns across 9 bases. CDR3: CASSLGQGVGSNQPQHF. The CDR3 bases are TGTGCCAGCAGCTTAGGACAGGGGGTAGGTAGCAATCAGCCCCAGCATTTT.